This entry features one T cell receptor (beta chain) sequence. This sample is part of a study of regulatory T cells in long-lasting Graves disease. Documented time point: newly diagnosed GD, antithyroid drugs for less than 3 months. The TCR library was made from RNA that had been extracted from PBMCs in TRIzol. For TCR beta, libraries came from iRepertoire HTBI primers and Arm-PCR of CDR3 regions. One entry per CDR3 protein, called by TCRdb with MiXCR from the multiplex PCR reads. The sample holds some 320,000 distinct CDR3 sequences; 15% to 20% are singletons and the top ten take roughly 35%. Germline V lookup: CDR1 KGHSH, CDR2 LQKENI. The V end was cut by 5 bases, the J end by 3 bases, with 14 bases between. This CDR3 has 15 residues.

The receptor's source is a female donor with Graves disease. The V gene is TRBV18, the J gene TRBJ2-1; D is uncertain. The starting material was peripheral blood mononuclear cells (PBMCs), obtained at new diagnosis, from a patient treated with antithyroid drugs. The DNA of the CDR3 is TGTGCCAGCTCAACTTATACTGATGGCTACAATGAGCAGTTCTTC. It translates to CASSTYTDGYNEQFF.